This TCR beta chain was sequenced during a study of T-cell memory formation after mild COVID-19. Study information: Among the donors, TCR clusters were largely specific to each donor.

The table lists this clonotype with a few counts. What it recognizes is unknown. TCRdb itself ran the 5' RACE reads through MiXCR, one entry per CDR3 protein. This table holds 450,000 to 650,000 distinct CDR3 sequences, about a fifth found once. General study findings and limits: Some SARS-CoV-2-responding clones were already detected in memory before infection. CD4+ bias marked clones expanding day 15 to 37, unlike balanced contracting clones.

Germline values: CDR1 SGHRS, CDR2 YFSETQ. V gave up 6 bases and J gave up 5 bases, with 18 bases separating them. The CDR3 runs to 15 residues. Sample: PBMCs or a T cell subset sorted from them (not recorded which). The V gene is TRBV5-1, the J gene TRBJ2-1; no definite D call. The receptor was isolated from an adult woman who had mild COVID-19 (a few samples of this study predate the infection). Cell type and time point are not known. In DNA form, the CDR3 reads TGCGCCAGCACGCCCGGTGGGGTTCGGGACAATGAGCAGTTCTTC. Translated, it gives CASTPGGVRDNEQFF.